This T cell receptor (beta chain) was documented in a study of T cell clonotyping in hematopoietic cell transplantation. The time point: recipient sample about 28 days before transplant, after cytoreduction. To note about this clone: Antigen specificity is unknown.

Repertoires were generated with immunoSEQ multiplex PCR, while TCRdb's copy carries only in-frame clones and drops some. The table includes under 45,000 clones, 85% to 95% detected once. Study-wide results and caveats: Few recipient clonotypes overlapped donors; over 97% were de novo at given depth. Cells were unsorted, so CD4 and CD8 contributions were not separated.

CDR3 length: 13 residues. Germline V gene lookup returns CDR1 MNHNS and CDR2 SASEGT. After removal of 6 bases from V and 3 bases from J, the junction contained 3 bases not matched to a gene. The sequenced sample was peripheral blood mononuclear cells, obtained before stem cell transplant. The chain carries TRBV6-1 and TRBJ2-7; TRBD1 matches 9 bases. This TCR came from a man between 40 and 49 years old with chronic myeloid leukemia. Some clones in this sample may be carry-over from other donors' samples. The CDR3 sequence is CASRPGQGYEQYF. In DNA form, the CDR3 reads TGTGCCAGCAGACCGGGACAGGGCTACGAGCAGTACTTC.